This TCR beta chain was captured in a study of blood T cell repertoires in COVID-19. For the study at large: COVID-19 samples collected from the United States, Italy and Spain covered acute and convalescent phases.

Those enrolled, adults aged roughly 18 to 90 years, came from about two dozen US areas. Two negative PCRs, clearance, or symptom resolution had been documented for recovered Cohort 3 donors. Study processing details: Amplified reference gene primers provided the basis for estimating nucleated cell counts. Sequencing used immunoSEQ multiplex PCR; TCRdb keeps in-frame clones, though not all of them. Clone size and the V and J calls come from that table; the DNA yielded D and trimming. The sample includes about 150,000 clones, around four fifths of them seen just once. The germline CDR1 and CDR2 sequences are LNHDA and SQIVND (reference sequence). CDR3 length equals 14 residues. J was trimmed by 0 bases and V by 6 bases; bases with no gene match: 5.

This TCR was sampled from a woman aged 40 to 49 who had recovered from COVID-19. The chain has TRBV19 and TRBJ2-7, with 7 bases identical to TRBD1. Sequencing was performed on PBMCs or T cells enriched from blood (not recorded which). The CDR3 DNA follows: TGTGCCAGTAGCCCCGACAGGGTCTCCTACGAGCAGTACTTC. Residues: CASSPDRVSYEQYF.